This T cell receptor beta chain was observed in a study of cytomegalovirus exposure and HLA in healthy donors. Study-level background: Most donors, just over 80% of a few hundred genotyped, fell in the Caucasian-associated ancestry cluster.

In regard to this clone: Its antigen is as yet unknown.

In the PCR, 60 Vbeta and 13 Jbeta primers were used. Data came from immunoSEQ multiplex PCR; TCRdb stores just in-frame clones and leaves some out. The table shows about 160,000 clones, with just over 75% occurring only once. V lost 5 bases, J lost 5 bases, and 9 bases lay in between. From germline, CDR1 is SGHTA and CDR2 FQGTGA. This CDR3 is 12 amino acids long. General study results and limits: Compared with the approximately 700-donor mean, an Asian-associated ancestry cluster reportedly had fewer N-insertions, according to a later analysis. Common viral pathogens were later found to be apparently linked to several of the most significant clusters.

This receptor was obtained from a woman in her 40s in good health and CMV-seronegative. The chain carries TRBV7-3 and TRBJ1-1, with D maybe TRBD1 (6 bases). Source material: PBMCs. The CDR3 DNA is TGTGCCAGCAGCCTTACAGGGACTGAAGCTTTCTTT. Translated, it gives CASSLTGTEAFF.